The TCR beta chain under discussion was sequenced for a study of blood T cell repertoires in COVID-19. For the study at large: PBMCs, B-cell-depleted T cells, or T cells were the source of the cDNA or gDNA that made up the material.

Symptom resolution, clearance, or two negative PCRs marked the recovered donors of Cohort 3. Authors' analysis steps: Estimation of nucleated cell counts was performed using reference gene primer amplification. Some clones are missing from TCRdb's copy, which holds only in-frame ones; the method was immunoSEQ multiplex PCR. The V and J calls and clone size are taken from that table; D and trimming were inferred from the DNA. This table has 290,000 or so clones, around 90% appearing once. Germline V gives CDR1 WNHNN, CDR2 SYGVQD (reference sequence). This CDR3 is built from 13 residues. V lost 0 bases and J lost 8, with 10 bases in between.

The V call is TRBV10-1, the J call TRBJ1-1; D is possibly TRBD1 (6 bases). The clonotype comes from a young woman who had recovered from COVID-19. The sample consisted of PBMCs or T cells enriched from blood (not recorded which). The CDR3, as DNA: TGCGCCAGCAGTGAGTCGAATAGGGGGGAAGCTTTCTTT. This encodes CASSESNRGEAFF.